A single sample is the source of the 28 T cell receptor beta chains below, sequenced in a study of vaccination effects on CD4 cells after COVID-19. Antigens for these TCRs are unknown. Culturing for ten to eleven days preceded CD4+ T cell isolation. All participants had two doses of either the BNT162b2 or mRNA-1273 vaccine. Sequencing used immunoSEQ multiplex PCR; TCRdb keeps in-frame clones, though not all of them. The sample consists of 65,000 to 90,000 clones, approximately 73% of them appearing once. The sample consisted of CD4+ T cells from PBMCs cultured without peptide, taken after COVID-19 vaccination. These receptor sequences come from a human donor who received a COVID-19 vaccine.

This clone was found a few times. The chain links TRBV19 to TRBJ2-3; 7 nucleotides line up with TRBD1. J gave up 8 bases and V 5 bases, and 16 bases lay outside the gene matches. The CDR3 loop spans 16 amino acids. Germline CDR1 LNHDA, CDR2 SQIVND (reference sequence). CDR3: CASSPQTGQSIPTQYF. The CDR3, as DNA: TGTGCCAGTAGTCCACAAACGGGACAGTCAATTCCTACGCAGTATTTT.

The count of this clone is one. This chain uses TRBV6-5 with TRBJ1-3, with D possibly matching TRBD1 (5 bases). Germline V gene sequence: CDR1 MNHEY, CDR2 SVGAGI. Deletions cut 6 bases from V and 2 bases from J, with 11 bases between. This CDR3 comprises 14 residues. The CDR3 region has the DNA TGTGCCAGCAGCCGTGGGGCGACTGGAAACACCATATATTTT. Protein product: CASSRGATGNTIYF.

The V and J genes are TRBV11-2 and TRBJ2-2; 10 bases fit TRBD2. The V gene's germline CDR1 is SGHAT and CDR2 FQNNGV. The J segment lost 4 bases and the V segment lost 5 bases, leaving 7 bases of the junction unmatched. The CDR3 runs to 16 residues. CDR3 amino acids: CASSITSGVRTGELFF. For the CDR3, the DNA is TGTGCCAGCAGCATTACTAGCGGGGTTCGCACCGGGGAGCTGTTTTTT.

The rearrangement links TRBV27 to TRBJ2-1; 7 bases fit TRBD2. CDR3 length: 14 amino acids. With 6 bases clipped from V and 10 bases from J, the junction kept 12 bases outside the gene matches. CDR1 is MNHEY, CDR2 SMNVEV, per germline (reference sequence). The CDR3 spells CASRIAGLRIEQFF. The CDR3 DNA reads as TGTGCCAGCAGGATTGCGGGACTACGCATCGAGCAGTTCTTC.

The V and J genes are TRBV2 and TRBJ1-3; D might be TRBD1 (5 bases). V shed 6 bases and J shed 0 bases, with 9 bases lying between them. In germline, CDR1 is SNHLY, CDR2 FYNNEI. The CDR3 loop spans 14 amino acids. The chain's CDR3 is CASSRATSGNTIYF. The CDR3 bases are TGTGCCAGCAGCAGGGCCACCTCTGGAAACACCATATATTTT.

On this clone: At one end the junction does not follow the germline gene, possibly because of a read error. The J gene is TRBJ2-3, the V gene TRBV4-1; 8 nucleotides align to TRBD2. The CDR3 loop spans 13 amino acids. The germline CDR1 and CDR2 sequences are MGHRA and YSYEKL. In DNA, the CDR3 is TGCGCCAGCAGCTCCTCGGGACTAGGAGGGCCATTTTTT. This gives the protein CASSSSGLGGPFF.

The chain has TRBV4-1 and TRBJ2-7, with unresolved D. Germline lookup yields CDR1 MGHRA and CDR2 YSYEKL. The CDR3 covers 16 residues. The CDR3 DNA sequence: TGCTACCCTAGGAACACCGGAGCTACGAGCTCCTACGAGCAGTACGTC. Protein sequence: CYPRNTGATSSYEQYV.

V is TRBV15 and J is TRBJ2-3, with no clear D. CDR3 length equals 13 residues. Germline lookup yields CDR1 LNHNV and CDR2 YYDKDF (reference sequence). Trimming left V 1 base short and J 5 bases short, with 7 bases between. CDR3 in amino acids: CATSRGGIDTQYF. CDR3 coding DNA: TGTGCCACCAGCAGAGGAGGCATAGATACGCAGTATTTT.

The V call is TRBV5-1, the J call TRBJ2-5, with 8 positions matching TRBD1. This CDR3 is built from 15 residues. Looked up from germline, CDR1 is SGHRS and CDR2 is YFSETQ. The V and J ends lost 4 bases and 5 bases, in that order; junction bases with no gene match: 10. CDR3 protein: CASSLDTTGEETQYF. The CDR3 nucleotides read TGCGCCAGCAGCCTGGATACGACAGGGGAGGAGACCCAGTACTTC.

This rearrangement joins TRBV6-1 to TRBJ1-2, with D unclear. The V gene's germline CDR1 is MNHNS and CDR2 SASEGT. This CDR3 has 15 residues. V was trimmed by 0 bases and J by 7 bases, leaving 15 bases between them. CDR3 in DNA: TGTGCCAGCAGTGAAGCGTGGCAGTCGGAGCGTGGCTACACCTTC. It translates to CASSEAWQSERGYTF.

The chain links TRBV4-1 to TRBJ2-3, with 8 bases matching TRBD2. J lost 0 bases, V lost 1 base, and 3 bases had no gene match. Germline V gives CDR1 MGHRA, CDR2 YSYEKL. The CDR3 runs 16 residues. The CDR3 region has the DNA TGCGCCAGCAGCCAAGGATTAGCGGGGAGCACAGATACGCAGTATTTT. Its protein product is CASSQGLAGSTDTQYF.

V gene TRBV7-2 combines with J gene TRBJ1-2; 8 bases are shared with TRBD1. V lost 5 bases and J lost 7; bases outside the gene matches: 6. The germline V gene encodes CDR1 SGHTA and CDR2 FQGNSA. There are 13 residues in the CDR3. CDR3 residues: CASSDRGGGGYTF. CDR3 nucleotides: TGTGCCAGCAGCGACAGGGGTGGGGGTGGCTACACCTTC.

V is TRBV29-1 and J is TRBJ2-5; 7 positions agree with TRBD2. This CDR3 has 12 residues. Germline CDR1 reads SQVTM; CDR2 reads ANQGSEA. In DNA, the CDR3 is TGCGGACCGACGGGGGGTGGAGAGACCCAGTACTTC. Translating it yields CGPTGGGETQYF.

This chain links TRBV11-3 with TRBJ2-1; 15 bases line up with TRBD2. This CDR3 region has 18 residues. CDR1 and CDR2 from the germline V gene are SGHNT and YENEEA. After removal of 4 bases from V and 2 bases from J, the junction contained 6 bases not matched to a gene. CDR3 amino acids: CASSSGLAGGNTYNEQFF. CDR3 nucleotides: TGTGCCAGCAGCTCGGGACTAGCGGGGGGAAATACCTACAATGAGCAGTTCTTC. The full variable domain, with the rest looked up from reference TRBV11-3 and TRBJ2-1, is EAGVVQSPRYKIIEKKQPVAFWCNPISGHNTLYWYLQNLGQGPELLIRYENEEAVDDSQLPKDRFSAERLKGVDSTLKIQPAELGDSAVYLCASSSGLAGGNTYNEQFFGPGTRLTVL.

This clone showed up just once. The genes are TRBV7-2 and TRBJ1-3; no clear D gene. Germline V gene lookup returns CDR1 SGHTA and CDR2 FQGNSA. The CDR3 is made up of 14 amino acids. The V gene lost 4 bases and the J gene lost 5 bases, with 12 bases spanning the gap. The CDR3 nucleotides are TGTGCCAGCAGCTCACCCTCGGACCGAAACACCATATATTTT. As protein: CASSSPSDRNTIYF.

This clone was observed a handful of times. The chain uses TRBV12-3 or TRBV12-4 and TRBJ1-5; D remains ambiguous. The V gene lost 2 bases and the J gene lost 7 bases, with 6 bases spanning the gap. The CDR3 spans 12 residues. The CDR3 region has the DNA TGTGCCAGCAGTTTAATCGGGCAGCCCCAGCATTTT. Translation: CASSLIGQPQHF.

The chain uses TRBV4-1 and TRBJ2-5; the match to TRBD2 covers 9 bases. The CDR3 consists of 18 residues. After removal of 1 base from V and 5 bases from J, the junction contained 14 bases not matched to a gene. Germline V CDR1 and CDR2: MGHRA, YSYEKL. Here the CDR3 reads CASSQGPLRAGGLETQYF. DNA of the CDR3: TGCGCCAGCAGCCAAGGGCCCCTTAGGGCGGGGGGGCTGGAGACCCAGTACTTC.

This sequence joins TRBV7-3 and TRBJ2-1; 7 bases line up with TRBD2. The germline CDR1 and CDR2 sequences are SGHTA and FQGTGA. Losses at the gene ends were 4 bases for V and 5 bases for J; bases not matched to a gene: 11. The CDR3 extends over 16 amino acids. The CDR3 here is CASSSARWGGNNEQFF. The CDR3 region has the DNA TGTGCCAGCAGCTCGGCTCGCTGGGGGGGGAACAATGAGCAGTTCTTC.

V gene TRBV10-3 combines with J gene TRBJ2-3; maybe TRBD2 (6 bases). Trimming stripped 4 bases from V and 6 bases from J, with 17 bases between. The CDR3 extends over 15 amino acids. CDR1 is ENHRY, CDR2 SYGVKD, per germline. The CDR3 DNA reads as TGTGCCATCAGTGGCGGGGCCCCAACACGGGATACGCAGTATTTT. Translation: CAISGGAPTRDTQYF.

The chain recombines TRBV6-1 with TRBJ2-3; 14 bases map to TRBD2. The CDR3 is made up of 17 amino acids. Unmatched junction bases numbered 7, after V lost 3 bases and J lost 5 bases. Germline lookup yields CDR1 MNHNS and CDR2 SASEGT. The CDR3 loop is CASSDPGLAGAGDTQYF. The CDR3, as DNA: TGTGCCAGCAGTGACCCGGGACTAGCGGGGGCAGGAGATACGCAGTATTTT.

The V call is TRBV12-5, the J call TRBJ1-3; the D is unclear. V lost 7 bases and J lost 6, with 16 bases in between. The germline CDR1 and CDR2 sequences are LGHNT and FRNRAP. The CDR3 contains 14 residues. The CDR3 DNA reads as TGTGCTAGTGCCTCGCCGACGGGCGAAAACACCATATATTTT. Its protein is CASASPTGENTIYF. The variable domain in full, with the rest retrieved from reference TRBV12-5 and TRBJ1-3, is DARVTQTPRHKVTEMGQEVTMRCQPILGHNTVFWYRQTMMQGLELLAYFRNRAPLDDSGMPKDRFSAEMPDATLATLKIQPSEPRDSAVYFCASASPTGENTIYFGEGSWLTVV.

The chain joins TRBV5-6 to TRBJ1-4, with D tentatively TRBD1 (6 bases). This CDR3 has 15 amino acids. Trimming removed 3 bases at V and 0 bases at J, with 9 bases between. CDR1 is SGHDT, CDR2 YYEEEE, per germline. Here the CDR3 DNA reads TGTGCCAGCAGCTGGGGGCTCGCAACTAATGAAAAACTGTTTTTT. This gives the protein CASSWGLATNEKLFF.

This clone has only one observation. This chain joins TRBV28 and TRBJ2-3; possibly TRBD1 or TRBD2 for D (6 bases each). The germline V gene has CDR1 MDHEN and CDR2 SYDVKM. The V gene lost 5 bases and the J gene lost 6 bases, with 18 bases spanning the gap. The CDR3 has 15 amino acids. The CDR3 reads CASSPAGTHKDTQYF. CDR3 DNA sequence: TGTGCCAGCAGTCCCGCGGGGACACATAAGGATACGCAGTATTTT.

The chain is built from TRBV18 and TRBJ1-2, with 9 bases aligning to TRBD1. This CDR3 spans 14 amino acids. Germline CDR1 KGHSH, CDR2 LQKENI. V was pared by 6 bases and J by 8 bases, with 10 bases of the junction left unmatched. CDR3 in amino acids: CASSPGQGLEGYTF. For the CDR3, the DNA is TGTGCCAGCTCTCCGGGACAGGGTTTAGAGGGCTACACCTTC.

The J gene is TRBJ1-6, the V gene TRBV5-1; D gene unclear. Germline V gene data show CDR1 as SGHRS and CDR2 as YFSETQ. The V and J ends lost 2 bases and 6 bases respectively, with 15 bases between them. The CDR3 runs 16 residues. The CDR3, as DNA: TGCGCCAGCAGCTTCCAGACGGGATACACTAATTCACCCCTCCACTTT. Its protein is CASSFQTGYTNSPLHF. Full variable domain (rest looked up from reference TRBV5-1 and TRBJ1-6): KAGVTQTPRYLIKTRGQQVTLSCSPISGHRSVSWYQQTPGQGLQFLFEYFSETQRNKGNFPGRFSGRQFSNSRSEMNVSTLELGDSALYLCASSFQTGYTNSPLHFGNGTRLTVT.

The rearrangement joins TRBV7-9 to TRBJ2-5, with D possibly being TRBD2 (6 bases). CDR1 SEHNR and CDR2 FQNEAQ come from the germline V gene (reference sequence). The CDR3 extends over 14 amino acids. V lost 1 base to trimming and J lost 3 bases, with 9 bases between them. Here the CDR3 reads CASSLDGGEETQYF. CDR3 bases: TGTGCCAGCAGCTTAGACGGGGGTGAAGAGACCCAGTACTTC.

In this sample, this clone turned up a few times. This chain connects TRBV5-1 to TRBJ1-2, with D possibly TRBD1 on 6 matching bases. V was shortened by 0 bases and J by 0 bases, with 12 bases between the two germline ends. The CDR3 consists of 16 residues. Germline loops: CDR1 SGHRS, CDR2 YFSETQ. The CDR3, as DNA: TGCGCCAGCAGCTTGGCCGCAACAGGGACTAACTATGGCTACACCTTC. It codes for CASSLAATGTNYGYTF. The complete variable domain, with remaining parts taken from reference TRBV5-1 and TRBJ1-2, reads KAGVTQTPRYLIKTRGQQVTLSCSPISGHRSVSWYQQTPGQGLQFLFEYFSETQRNKGNFPGRFSGRQFSNSRSEMNVSTLELGDSALYLCASSLAATGTNYGYTFGSGTRLTVV.

This chain joins TRBV7-2 and TRBJ1-4; D is unresolved. Germline CDR1 is SGHTA and CDR2 is FQGNSA. V gave up 2 bases and J gave up 2 bases, with 9 bases separating them. The CDR3 is 15 residues long. CDR3 nucleotide sequence: TGTGCCAGCAGCTTAATAGCCCACACTAATGAAAAACTGTTTTTT. Encoded protein: CASSLIAHTNEKLFF.